The present TCR beta chain was sequenced within a study of T-cell reconstitution after alpha-beta-depleted transplantation in children. This clonotype was picked up a small number of times. The V end was cut by 5 bases, the J end by 1 base, with 15 bases between. The CDR3 length is 16 residues. The germline CDR1 and CDR2 sequences are SGHTA and FQGNSA. Unique molecular identifiers were incorporated during preparation of the TCRbeta library. TCRdb redid the calling of the PCR reads with MiXCR, one entry per CDR3 protein. The sample yields some 250,000 distinct CDR3 sequences, around 13% seen once. The origin of this receptor is a human donor who donated a stem cell graft to a child with acute lymphoblastic leukemia. The rearrangement joins TRBV7-2 to TRBJ1-5; D might be TRBD1 (6 bases). This sample comprised PBMCs from the stem cell graft donor, obtained from the stem cell graft. CDR3 amino acids: CASSPGGTPSNQPQHF. The CDR3 DNA is TGTGCCAGCAGCCCGGGGGGGACACCGAGCAATCAGCCCCAGCATTTT.